This TCR beta chain stems from a study of blood T cell repertoires in COVID-19. On the study more broadly: COVID-19 samples, acute and convalescent, were from the United States, Italy and Spain. From T cells, B-cell-depleted T cells, or PBMCs came the material, which was cDNA or gDNA.

Authors' methods: Researchers report that nucleated cell counts were estimated from reference gene primer amplification. TCRdb's table, derived via immunoSEQ multiplex PCR, lists solely in-frame clones and lacks some. The V and J calls and clone size are taken from that table; D and trimming were inferred from the DNA. The data show about 150,000 clones, 87% seen once. The germline V gene has CDR1 SGHRS and CDR2 YFSETQ. The CDR3 sequence is 14 residues long. V lost 4 bases and J lost 3, with 13 bases in between. The receptor comes from a woman aged 55 to 70 with active or convalescent COVID-19. The J gene is TRBJ1-2, the V gene TRBV5-1, with D maybe TRBD1 (6 bases). The sequencing input was peripheral blood. As DNA, the CDR3 is TGCGCCAGCAGCCGGACAGTCGCGGACTATGGCTACACCTTC. This gives the protein CASSRTVADYGYTF. The full variable domain, with the rest looked up from reference TRBV5-1 and TRBJ1-2, is KAGVTQTPRYLIKTRGQQVTLSCSPISGHRSVSWYQQTPGQGLQFLFEYFSETQRNKGNFPGRFSGRQFSNSRSEMNVSTLELGDSALYLCASSRTVADYGYTFGSGTRLTVV.